This entry describes one T cell receptor (beta chain). The antigen remains unidentified. Libraries were prepared by immunoSEQ multiplex PCR; TCRdb keeps only in-frame clonotypes and omits some of them. This sample has 5,500 to 7,000 clones, with 75% to 85% found just once. CDR1 and CDR2 (germline): SEHNR, FQNEAQ (reference sequence). The CDR3 covers 16 residues. V was pared by 5 bases and J by 8 bases, with 9 bases of the junction left unmatched. These data belong to a study of T cells in localized non-small cell lung cancer. Regarding the study as a whole: Tumor showed lower T cell clonality than uninvolved adjacent lung, where it was highest.

The clonotype comes from a female donor older than 55 with stage II lung adenocarcinoma. The V call is TRBV7-9, the J call TRBJ2-1, with TRBD2 matching 13 bases. The source was peripheral blood mononuclear cells, collected before any cancer treatment. CDR3 nucleotides: TGTGCCAGCAGCAGGACTAGCGGGGGCCTGTTGGATGAGCAGTTCTTC. This codes for CASSRTSGGLLDEQFF.